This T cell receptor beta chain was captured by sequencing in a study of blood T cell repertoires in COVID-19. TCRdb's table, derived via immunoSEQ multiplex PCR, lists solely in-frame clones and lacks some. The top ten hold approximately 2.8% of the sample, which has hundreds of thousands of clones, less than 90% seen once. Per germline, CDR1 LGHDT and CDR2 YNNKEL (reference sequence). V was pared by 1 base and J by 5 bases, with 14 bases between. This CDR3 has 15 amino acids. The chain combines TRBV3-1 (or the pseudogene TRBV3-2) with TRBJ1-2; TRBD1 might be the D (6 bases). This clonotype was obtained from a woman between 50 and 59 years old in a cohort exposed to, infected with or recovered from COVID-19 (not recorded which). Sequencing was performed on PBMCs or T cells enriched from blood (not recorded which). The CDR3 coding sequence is TGTGCCAGCAGCCAAGCTTACGGCAGGGGTTATGGCTACACCTTC. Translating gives CASSQAYGRGYGYTF.